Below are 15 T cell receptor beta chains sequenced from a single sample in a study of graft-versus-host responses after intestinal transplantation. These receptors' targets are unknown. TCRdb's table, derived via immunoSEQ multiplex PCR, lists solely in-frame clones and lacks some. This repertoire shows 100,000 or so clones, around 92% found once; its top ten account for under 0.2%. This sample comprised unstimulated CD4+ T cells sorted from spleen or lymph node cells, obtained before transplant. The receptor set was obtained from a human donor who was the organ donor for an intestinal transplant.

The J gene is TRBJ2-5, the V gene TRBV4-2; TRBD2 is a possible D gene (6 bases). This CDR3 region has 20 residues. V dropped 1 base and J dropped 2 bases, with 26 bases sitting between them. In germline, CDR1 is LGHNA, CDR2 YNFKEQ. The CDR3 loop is CASSQVNTGYWRDAQETQYF. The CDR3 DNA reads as TGTGCCAGCAGCCAAGTTAATACGGGTTATTGGCGGGATGCGCAAGAGACCCAGTACTTC.

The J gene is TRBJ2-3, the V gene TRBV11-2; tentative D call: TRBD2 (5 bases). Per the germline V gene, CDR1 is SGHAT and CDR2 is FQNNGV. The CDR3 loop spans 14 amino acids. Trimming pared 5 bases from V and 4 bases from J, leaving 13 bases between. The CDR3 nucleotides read TGTGCCAGCAGCCGGGTCCCTAGCCCAGATACGCAGTATTTT. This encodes CASSRVPSPDTQYF.

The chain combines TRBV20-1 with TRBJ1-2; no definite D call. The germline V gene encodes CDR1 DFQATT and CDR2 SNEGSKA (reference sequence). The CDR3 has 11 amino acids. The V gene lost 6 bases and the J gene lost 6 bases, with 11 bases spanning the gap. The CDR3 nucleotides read TGCAGTGCAACTCTCCCCAATGGCTACACCTTC. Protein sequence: CSATLPNGYTF.

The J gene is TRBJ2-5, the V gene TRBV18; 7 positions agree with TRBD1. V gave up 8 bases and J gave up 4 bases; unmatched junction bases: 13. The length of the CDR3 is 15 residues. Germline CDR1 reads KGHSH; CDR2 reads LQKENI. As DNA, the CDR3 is TGTGCCAGCACGCCCCTGACAGGGTCCGGAGAGACCCAGTACTTC. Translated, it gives CASTPLTGSGETQYF.

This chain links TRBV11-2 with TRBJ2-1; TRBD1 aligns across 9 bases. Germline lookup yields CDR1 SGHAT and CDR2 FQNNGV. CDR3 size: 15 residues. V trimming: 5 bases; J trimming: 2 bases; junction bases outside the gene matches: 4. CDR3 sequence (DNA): TGTGCCAGCAGCCTACGGACAGGGGCCTACAATGAGCAGTTCTTC. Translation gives CASSLRTGAYNEQFF.

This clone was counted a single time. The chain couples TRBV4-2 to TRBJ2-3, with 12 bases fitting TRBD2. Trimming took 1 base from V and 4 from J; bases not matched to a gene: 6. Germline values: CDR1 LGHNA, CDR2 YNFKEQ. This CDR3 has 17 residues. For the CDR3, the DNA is TGTGCCAGCAGCCAAGTCCAGCTAGCGGGGGGGTCAGATACGCAGTATTTT. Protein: CASSQVQLAGGSDTQYF.

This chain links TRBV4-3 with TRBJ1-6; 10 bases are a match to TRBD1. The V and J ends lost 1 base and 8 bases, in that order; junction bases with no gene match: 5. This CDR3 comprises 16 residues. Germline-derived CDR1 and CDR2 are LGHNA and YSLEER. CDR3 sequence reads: CASSQGLGTGDSPLHF. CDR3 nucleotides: TGCGCCAGCAGCCAAGGCCTTGGGACAGGGGATTCACCCCTCCACTTT.

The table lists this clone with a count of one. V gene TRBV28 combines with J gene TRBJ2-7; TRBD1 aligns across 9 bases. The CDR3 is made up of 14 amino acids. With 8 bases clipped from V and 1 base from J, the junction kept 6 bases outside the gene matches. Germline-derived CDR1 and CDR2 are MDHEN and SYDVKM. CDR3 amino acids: CASLRDRDSYEQYF. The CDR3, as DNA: TGTGCCAGCCTTAGGGACAGGGATTCCTACGAGCAGTACTTC.

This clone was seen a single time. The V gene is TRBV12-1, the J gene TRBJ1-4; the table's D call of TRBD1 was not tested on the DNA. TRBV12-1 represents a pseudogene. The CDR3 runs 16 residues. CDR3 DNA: TGTGCCAGCAGCTCCCAGGACAGGGTAGAGAGTGAAAAACTGTTTTTT. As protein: CASSSQDRVESEKLFF.

The chain's CDR3 is CASSQAGTLNTEAFF. DNA for the CDR3: TGTGCCAGCAGCCAAGCCGGGACACTGAACACTGAAGCTTTCTTT. The chain recombines TRBV4-2 with TRBJ1-1, with D perhaps matching TRBD1 (6 bases). V was shortened by 1 base and J by 0 bases, with 9 bases between the two germline ends. The CDR3 contains 15 residues. The germline V gene has CDR1 LGHNA and CDR2 YNFKEQ.

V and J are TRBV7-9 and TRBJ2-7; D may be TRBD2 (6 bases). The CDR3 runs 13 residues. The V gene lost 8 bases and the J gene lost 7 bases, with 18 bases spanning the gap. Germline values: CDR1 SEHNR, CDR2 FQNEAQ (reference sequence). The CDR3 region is CASAPGVSREQYF. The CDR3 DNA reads TGTGCCAGCGCCCCGGGAGTCTCGAGAGAGCAGTACTTC.

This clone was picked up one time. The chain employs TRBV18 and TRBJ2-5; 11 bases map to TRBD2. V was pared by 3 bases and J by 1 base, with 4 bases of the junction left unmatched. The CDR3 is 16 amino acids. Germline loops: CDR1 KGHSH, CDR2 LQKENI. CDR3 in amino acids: CASSPPGLAVQETQYF. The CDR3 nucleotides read TGTGCCAGCTCACCCCCGGGACTAGCGGTCCAAGAGACCCAGTACTTC.

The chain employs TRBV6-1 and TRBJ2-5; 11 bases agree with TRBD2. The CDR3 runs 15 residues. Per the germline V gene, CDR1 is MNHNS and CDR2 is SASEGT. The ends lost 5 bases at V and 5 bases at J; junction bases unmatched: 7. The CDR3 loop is CASSPLAGVRETQYF. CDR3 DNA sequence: TGTGCCAGCAGTCCACTAGCGGGGGTACGGGAGACCCAGTACTTC.

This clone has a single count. The CDR3 here is CASSFSGGASEQFF. Here the CDR3 DNA reads TGTGCCAGCAGCTTTAGCGGGGGGGCAAGTGAGCAGTTCTTC. J is TRBJ2-1 and V is TRBV7-9, with 11 bases identical to TRBD2. The CDR3 sequence is 14 residues long. The germline gives CDR1 SEHNR, CDR2 FQNEAQ (reference sequence). V shed 3 bases and J 9 bases; nucleotides not matched to a gene: 4. The full variable domain, completed using reference TRBV7-9 and TRBJ2-1, is DTGVSQNPRHKITKRGQNVTFRCDPISEHNRLYWYRQTLGQGPEFLTYFQNEAQLEKSRLLSDRFSAERPKGSFSTLEIQRTEQGDSAMYLCASSFSGGASEQFFGPGTRLTVL.

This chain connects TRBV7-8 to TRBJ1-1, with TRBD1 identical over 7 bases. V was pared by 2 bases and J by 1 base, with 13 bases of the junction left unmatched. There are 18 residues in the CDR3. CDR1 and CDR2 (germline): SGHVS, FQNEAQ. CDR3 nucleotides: TGTGCCAGCAGCTTAAAACAGGGGATCCGGGTCGAGAACACTGAAGCTTTCTTT. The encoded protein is CASSLKQGIRVENTEAFF.